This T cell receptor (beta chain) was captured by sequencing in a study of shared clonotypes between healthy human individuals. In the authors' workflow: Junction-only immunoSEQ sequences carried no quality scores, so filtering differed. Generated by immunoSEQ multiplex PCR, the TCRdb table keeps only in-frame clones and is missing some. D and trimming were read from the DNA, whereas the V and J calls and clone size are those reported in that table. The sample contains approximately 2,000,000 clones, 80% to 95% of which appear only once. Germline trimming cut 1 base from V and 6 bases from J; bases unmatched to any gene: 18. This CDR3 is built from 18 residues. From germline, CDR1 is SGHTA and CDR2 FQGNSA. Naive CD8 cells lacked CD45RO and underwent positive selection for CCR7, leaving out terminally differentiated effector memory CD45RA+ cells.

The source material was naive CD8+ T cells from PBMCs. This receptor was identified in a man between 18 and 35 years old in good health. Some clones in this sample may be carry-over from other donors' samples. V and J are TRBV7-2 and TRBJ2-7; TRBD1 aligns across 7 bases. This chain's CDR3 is CASSLVGVGDRASGEQYF. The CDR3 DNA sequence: TGTGCCAGCAGCTTAGTAGGGGTGGGAGACAGGGCCTCCGGCGAGCAGTACTTC.